This T cell receptor beta chain was documented in a study of untreated major depressive disorder. Method: immunoSEQ multiplex PCR; TCRdb's copy keeps in-frame clones and lacks some. Of tens of thousands of clones in the sample, 80% to 95% were seen once. For sex, age, current smoking status and body mass index, every depressed patient had a pairwise-matched non-depressed control. Controls scored 5 or less on a depressive symptom inventory and never had mood disorders. This CDR3 has 14 amino acids. Trimming cost V 1 base and J 5 bases, with 10 bases left between them. The germline V gene encodes CDR1 PRHDT and CDR2 FYEKMQ (reference sequence).

This rearrangement joins TRBV13 to TRBJ2-3, with D hard to call. The TCR comes from a man in his thirties or forties in good health. Input material: CD4+ T cells from PBMCs. CDR3 sequence reads: CASSLDDWGDTQYF. CDR3 nucleotide sequence: TGTGCCAGCAGCTTAGATGATTGGGGAGATACGCAGTATTTT. The full variable domain, rest sourced from reference TRBV13 and TRBJ2-3, is AAGVIQSPRHLIKEKRETATLKCYPIPRHDTVYWYQQGPGQDPQFLISFYEKMQSDKGSIPDRFSAQQFSDYHSELNMSSLELGDSALYFCASSLDDWGDTQYFGPGTRLTVL.